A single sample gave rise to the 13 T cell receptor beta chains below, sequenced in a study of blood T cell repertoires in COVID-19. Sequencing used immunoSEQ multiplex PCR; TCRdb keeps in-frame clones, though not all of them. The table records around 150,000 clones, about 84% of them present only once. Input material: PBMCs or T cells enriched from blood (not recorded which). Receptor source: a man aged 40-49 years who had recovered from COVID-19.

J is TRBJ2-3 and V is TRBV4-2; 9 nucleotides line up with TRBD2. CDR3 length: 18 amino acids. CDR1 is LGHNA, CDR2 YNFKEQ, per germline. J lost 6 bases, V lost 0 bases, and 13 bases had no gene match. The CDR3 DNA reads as TGTGCCAGCAGCCAAGACAGCGCATTTAGCGGGGGAGCGGATACGCAGTATTTT. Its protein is CASSQDSAFSGGADTQYF.

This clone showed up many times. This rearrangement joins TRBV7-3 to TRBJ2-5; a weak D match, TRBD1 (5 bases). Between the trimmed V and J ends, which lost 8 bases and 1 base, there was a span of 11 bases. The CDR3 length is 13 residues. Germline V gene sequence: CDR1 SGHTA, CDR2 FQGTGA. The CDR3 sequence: CASATGAQETQYF. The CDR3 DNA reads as TGTGCCAGCGCGACTGGGGCCCAAGAGACCCAGTACTTC.

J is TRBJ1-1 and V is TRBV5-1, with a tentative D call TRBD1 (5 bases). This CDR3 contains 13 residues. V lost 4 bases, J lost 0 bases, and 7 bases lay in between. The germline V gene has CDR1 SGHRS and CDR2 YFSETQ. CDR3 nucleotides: TGCGCCAGCAGCCAGACAGTGAACACTGAAGCTTTCTTT. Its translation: CASSQTVNTEAFF.

In nucleotides, the CDR3 is TGTGCCAGCAGCGTAGCTACTCGGGTGGCGGAGACCCAGTACTTC. This sequence encodes CASSVATRVAETQYF. The chain couples TRBV9 to TRBJ2-5; D gene uncertain. Germline V lookup: CDR1 SGDLS, CDR2 YYNGEE. Trimming pared 0 bases from V and 5 bases from J, leaving 14 bases between. CDR3 length: 15 amino acids.

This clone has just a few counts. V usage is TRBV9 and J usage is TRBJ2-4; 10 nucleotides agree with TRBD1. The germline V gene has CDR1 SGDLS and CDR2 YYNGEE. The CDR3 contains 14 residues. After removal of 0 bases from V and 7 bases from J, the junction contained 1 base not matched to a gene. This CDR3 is CASSVGTGGNIQYF. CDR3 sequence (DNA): TGTGCCAGCAGCGTAGGGACAGGGGGGAACATTCAGTACTTC.

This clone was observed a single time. CDR3 amino acids: CAWSLSGETQYF. CDR3 nucleotides: TGTGCCTGGAGTCTCAGCGGGGAGACCCAGTACTTC. The rearrangement uses TRBV30 and TRBJ2-5; D perhaps matches TRBD2 (6 bases). V was cut by 2 bases and J by 5 bases, with 9 bases left in between. Germline assignment: CDR1 GTSNPN and CDR2 SVGIG (reference sequence). This CDR3 has 12 amino acids. The full variable domain, in which reference TRBV30 and TRBJ2-5 provide the parts outside the CDR3, is SQTIHQWPATLVQPVGSPLSLECTVEGTSNPNLYWYRQAAGRGLQLLFYSVGIGQISSEVPQNLSASRPQDRQFILSSKKLLLSDSGFYLCAWSLSGETQYFGPGTRLLVL.

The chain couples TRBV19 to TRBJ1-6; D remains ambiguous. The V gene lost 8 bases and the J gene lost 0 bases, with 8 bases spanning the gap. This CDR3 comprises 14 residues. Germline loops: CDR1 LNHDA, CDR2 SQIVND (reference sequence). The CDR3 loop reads CASGYYSYNSPLHF. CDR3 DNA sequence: TGTGCCAGTGGGTACTACTCCTATAATTCACCCCTCCACTTT. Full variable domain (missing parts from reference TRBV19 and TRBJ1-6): DGGITQSPKYLFRKEGQNVTLSCEQNLNHDAMYWYRQDPGQGLRLIYYSQIVNDFQKGDIAEGYSVSREKKESFPLTVTSAQKNPTAFYLCASGYYSYNSPLHFGNGTRLTVT.

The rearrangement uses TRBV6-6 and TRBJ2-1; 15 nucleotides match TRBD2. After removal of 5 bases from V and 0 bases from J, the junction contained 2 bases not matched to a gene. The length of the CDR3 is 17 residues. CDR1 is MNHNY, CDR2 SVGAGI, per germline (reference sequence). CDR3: CASSQGLAGGSYNEQFF. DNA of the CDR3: TGTGCCAGCAGTCAGGGACTAGCGGGGGGCTCCTACAATGAGCAGTTCTTC.

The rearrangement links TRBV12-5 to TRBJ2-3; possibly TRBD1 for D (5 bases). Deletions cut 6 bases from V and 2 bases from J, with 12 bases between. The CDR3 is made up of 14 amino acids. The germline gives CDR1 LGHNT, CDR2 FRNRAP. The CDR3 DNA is TGTGCTAGTGGGCGGACACTGAACACAGATACGCAGTATTTT. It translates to CASGRTLNTDTQYF.

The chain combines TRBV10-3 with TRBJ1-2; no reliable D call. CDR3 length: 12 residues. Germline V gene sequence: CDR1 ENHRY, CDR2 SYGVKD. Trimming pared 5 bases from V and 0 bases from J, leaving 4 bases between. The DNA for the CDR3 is TGTGCCATCAGTTCGTCTAACTATGGCTACACCTTC. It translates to CAISSSNYGYTF.

The chain's CDR3 is CASSPTGYNEQFF. CDR3 DNA: TGTGCCAGCAGCCCCACAGGTTACAATGAGCAGTTCTTC. The J gene is TRBJ2-1, the V gene TRBV7-9, with a possible D match to TRBD1 (5 bases). Germline V CDR1 and CDR2: SEHNR, FQNEAQ (reference sequence). The CDR3 has 13 residues. Trimming cost V 5 bases and J 4 bases, with 9 bases left between them.

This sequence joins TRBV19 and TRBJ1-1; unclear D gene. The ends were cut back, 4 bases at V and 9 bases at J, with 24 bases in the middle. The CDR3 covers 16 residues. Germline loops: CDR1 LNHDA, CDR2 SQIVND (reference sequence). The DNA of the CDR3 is TGTGCCAGTAGTAGCCCCACCTGGCTGCCCCCCGTGAAAGCTTTCTTT. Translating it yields CASSSPTWLPPVKAFF. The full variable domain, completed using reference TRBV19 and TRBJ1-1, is DGGITQSPKYLFRKEGQNVTLSCEQNLNHDAMYWYRQDPGQGLRLIYYSQIVNDFQKGDIAEGYSVSREKKESFPLTVTSAQKNPTAFYLCASSSPTWLPPVKAFFGQGTRLTVV.

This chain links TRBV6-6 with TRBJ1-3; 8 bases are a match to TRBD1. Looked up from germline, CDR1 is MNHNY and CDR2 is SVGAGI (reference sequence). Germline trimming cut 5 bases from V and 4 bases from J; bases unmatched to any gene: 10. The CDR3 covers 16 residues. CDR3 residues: CASSRSDRGRGNTIYF. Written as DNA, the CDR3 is TGTGCCAGCAGTCGATCTGACAGGGGTAGAGGAAACACCATATATTTT.